This passage covers 20 T cell receptor beta chains from one sample sequenced in a study of chemoradiotherapy in HPV16-positive cancers. Assay: immunoSEQ multiplex PCR; the TCRdb copy retains only in-frame clones and omits some. Of about 14,000 clones listed, around 74% are singletons. The material was obtained from a patient who underwent chemoradiotherapy. The source of these receptors is a human donor with HPV-associated anogenital cancer.

The V gene is TRBV6-5, the J gene TRBJ1-1; D is unresolved. Germline CDR1 is MNHEY and CDR2 is SVGAGI. CDR3 length equals 14 residues. The V end was cut by 5 bases, the J end by 6 bases, with 16 bases between. In nucleotides, the CDR3 is TGTGCCAGCAGTCGACCCGGCGGCAGCGCTGAAGCTTTCTTT. It translates to CASSRPGGSAEAFF.

This chain uses TRBV7-6 with TRBJ2-7; TRBD2 matches at 9 bases. The trim removed 4 bases at V and 2 bases at J, leaving 9 bases unmatched. CDR3 size: 16 residues. CDR1 and CDR2 from the germline V gene are SGHVS and FNYEAQ. CDR3 loop: CASSSGAGTSPYEQYF. CDR3 in DNA: TGTGCCAGCAGCTCGGGAGCGGGGACTAGCCCCTACGAGCAGTACTTC. The full variable domain, in which reference TRBV7-6 and TRBJ2-7 provide the parts outside the CDR3, is GAGVSQSPRYKVTKRGQDVALRCDPISGHVSLYWYRQALGQGPEFLTYFNYEAQQDKSGLPNDRFSAERPEGSISTLTIQRTEQRDSAMYRCASSSGAGTSPYEQYFGPGTRLTVT.

The rearrangement links TRBV5-1 to TRBJ2-1; 7 bases are a match to TRBD2. The V and J ends lost 5 bases and 0 bases, in that order; junction bases with no gene match: 5. CDR1 and CDR2 (germline): SGHRS, YFSETQ. The CDR3 extends over 15 amino acids. CDR3 in amino acids: CASRLLASSYNEQFF. CDR3 DNA sequence: TGCGCCAGCAGGCTACTAGCGAGCTCCTACAATGAGCAGTTCTTC.

The V gene is TRBV7-3, the J gene TRBJ1-5, with D hard to call. CDR3 size: 13 residues. CDR1 SGHTA and CDR2 FQGTGA come from the germline V gene. Trimming cost V 2 bases and J 6 bases, with 8 bases left between them. The CDR3: CASSLEGGQPQHF. The CDR3, as DNA: TGTGCCAGCAGCTTAGAGGGAGGTCAGCCCCAGCATTTT. Using reference TRBV7-3 and TRBJ1-5 for the parts outside the CDR3, the full variable domain is GAGVSQTPSNKVTEKGKYVELRCDPISGHTALYWYRQSLGQGPEFLIYFQGTGAADDSGLPNDRFFAVRPEGSVSTLKIQRTERGDSAVYLCASSLEGGQPQHFGDGTRLSIL.

This rearrangement joins TRBV18 to TRBJ1-1; no clear D gene. Trimming removed 4 bases from V and 5 bases from J, with 23 bases in between. Germline CDR1 KGHSH, CDR2 LQKENI. This CDR3 region has 17 residues. CDR3 amino acids: CASSLIGVSSSGTEAFF. In DNA, the CDR3 is TGTGCCAGCTCACTTATCGGGGTGAGTTCTTCGGGGACTGAAGCTTTCTTT.

The CDR3 loop reads CARPTASNQPQHF. Written as DNA, the CDR3 is TGTGCAAGGCCAACGGCTAGCAATCAGCCCCAGCATTTT. This chain joins TRBV6-8 and TRBJ1-5; D not resolved. CDR1 and CDR2 from the germline V gene are MNHGY and SAAAGT. The CDR3 loop spans 13 amino acids.

The chain has TRBV28 and TRBJ1-2; a possible D gene is TRBD1 (5 bases). CDR3 length equals 11 residues. V lost 6 bases to trimming and J lost 6 bases, with 8 bases between them. Germline V lookup: CDR1 MDHEN, CDR2 SYDVKM. DNA for the CDR3: TGTGCCAGCAGCAGGGTTGATGGCTACACCTTC. Protein product: CASSRVDGYTF.

DNA for the CDR3: TGTGCCAGCAGTCATTGGGGGGGTACGGGCGGCTACACCTTC. This translates into CASSHWGGTGGYTF. The V call is TRBV5-8, the J call TRBJ1-2; TRBD1 might be the D (5 bases). Germline assignment: CDR1 SGHTS and CDR2 YDEGEE. The V and J ends lost 5 bases and 8 bases respectively, with 19 bases between them. The CDR3 consists of 14 residues.

The V and J genes are TRBV7-9 and TRBJ2-7; 8 positions match TRBD2. V lost 6 bases and J lost 0; bases outside the gene matches: 10. Germline V gives CDR1 SEHNR, CDR2 FQNEAQ (reference sequence). This CDR3 has 16 amino acids. The CDR3 sequence: CASSISGSESSYEQYF. The CDR3 nucleotides read TGTGCCAGCAGTATAAGCGGGAGCGAGAGCTCCTACGAGCAGTACTTC.

This chain joins TRBV14 and TRBJ2-7; maybe TRBD2 (7 bases). The ends were cut back, 4 bases at V and 2 bases at J, with 12 bases in the middle. This CDR3 is 14 amino acids long. Germline values: CDR1 SGHDN, CDR2 FVKESK. This CDR3 is CASSPTGGPYEQYF. CDR3 coding DNA: TGTGCCAGCAGCCCTACCGGGGGGCCCTACGAGCAGTACTTC. The whole variable domain, remainder taken from reference TRBV14 and TRBJ2-7, is EAGVTQFPSHSVIEKGQTVTLRCDPISGHDNLYWYRRVMGKEIKFLLHFVKESKQDESGMPNNRFLAERTGGTYSTLKVQPAELEDSGVYFCASSPTGGPYEQYFGPGTRLTVT.

This clone was counted once. The chain joins TRBV9 to TRBJ2-3, with D tentatively TRBD2 (5 bases). Germline loops: CDR1 SGDLS, CDR2 YYNGEE. This CDR3 contains 11 residues. Trimming took off 7 bases at V and 3 bases at J, with 6 bases between the two ends. CDR3 coding DNA: TGTGCCAGCGGACTTACAGATACGCAGTATTTT. Translating it yields CASGLTDTQYF. The whole variable domain, filled in from reference TRBV9 and TRBJ2-3, reads DSGVTQTPKHLITATGQRVTLRCSPRSGDLSVYWYQQSLDQGLQFLIQYYNGEERAKGNILERFSAQQFPDLHSELNLSSLELGDSALYFCASGLTDTQYFGPGTRLTVL.

V is TRBV5-1 and J is TRBJ1-1; D is unresolved. V was cut by 3 bases and J by 1 base, with 16 bases left in between. The CDR3 sequence is 16 residues long. Looked up from germline, CDR1 is SGHRS and CDR2 is YFSETQ. CDR3 DNA sequence: TGCGCCAGCAGCTCCCCCGGCGGAGGGCGGAACACTGAAGCTTTCTTT. Amino acid sequence: CASSSPGGGRNTEAFF.

The J gene is TRBJ1-1, the V gene TRBV7-9; weak D call: TRBD1 (5 bases). The CDR3 has 15 amino acids. Trimming took off 3 bases at V and 8 bases at J, with 19 bases between the two ends. Germline assignment: CDR1 SEHNR and CDR2 FQNEAQ (reference sequence). The CDR3 region is CASSLGDRGQREAFF. CDR3 coding DNA: TGTGCCAGCAGCTTGGGAGATAGAGGACAACGCGAAGCTTTCTTT.

The CDR3 reads CASSSGRGGGTGELFF. CDR3 in DNA: TGTGCCAGTAGTTCCGGCAGAGGGGGAGGCACCGGGGAGCTGTTTTTT. The chain carries TRBV19 and TRBJ2-2; possibly TRBD1 or TRBD2 for D (6 bases each). The CDR3 consists of 16 residues. V was cut by 5 bases and J by 4 bases, with 17 bases left in between. Germline-derived CDR1 and CDR2 are LNHDA and SQIVND (reference sequence).

The chain carries TRBV6-5 and TRBJ2-5, with 13 bases identical to TRBD2. V lost 4 bases, J lost 5 bases, and 7 bases stayed unmatched. Germline V gene data show CDR1 as MNHEY and CDR2 as SVGAGI. This CDR3 comprises 16 residues. The CDR3 DNA reads TGTGCCAGCAGTTTCGGACTAGCGGGAGCTGGGGAGACCCAGTACTTC. Translated: CASSFGLAGAGETQYF.

The chain carries TRBV4-1 and TRBJ2-3; 9 bases map to TRBD2. J was trimmed by 2 bases and V by 1 base; bases with no gene match: 4. Germline V gene lookup returns CDR1 MGHRA and CDR2 YSYEKL. The CDR3 covers 16 residues. The CDR3 nucleotides read TGCGCCAGCAGCCAAGTTCCTAGCGGGACCACAGATACGCAGTATTTT. Protein sequence: CASSQVPSGTTDTQYF.

V is TRBV6-6 and J is TRBJ2-5; the D gene is possibly TRBD1 (6 bases). The J call may be wrong; the DNA end is better matched by TRBJ2-7. The CDR3 is 12 residues long. Germline CDR1 and CDR2: MNHNY and SVGAGI (reference sequence). The CDR3 bases are TGTGCCAGCAGTGGGACAACCTACGAGCAGTACTTC. It translates to CASSGTTYEQYF.

DNA of the CDR3: TGCGCCAGCAGCCAAGTAGTGTTGGTGCGGGATTCACCCCTCCACTTT. The encoded protein is CASSQVVLVRDSPLHF. This chain joins TRBV4-1 and TRBJ1-6, with unresolved D. Germline V gene lookup returns CDR1 MGHRA and CDR2 YSYEKL. Trimming removed 1 base at V and 8 bases at J, with 15 bases between. The CDR3 covers 16 residues.

The chain employs TRBV11-2 and TRBJ2-7; 13 bases are shared with TRBD2. The ends lost 5 bases at V and 5 bases at J; junction bases unmatched: 6. CDR3 length: 15 residues. Germline values: CDR1 SGHAT, CDR2 FQNNGV. The CDR3 nucleotides read TGTGCCAGCAGCCCCTTAGGACTAGCGGGAGACGAGCAGTACTTC. Translated: CASSPLGLAGDEQYF.

This clone appeared a few times. The chain couples TRBV5-5 to TRBJ1-1; no clear D gene. CDR1 and CDR2 (germline): SGHKS, YYEKEE (reference sequence). This CDR3 spans 12 amino acids. V was trimmed by 4 bases and J by 8 bases, leaving 12 bases between them. The CDR3 DNA reads as TGTGCCAGCAGCCGGGAGGCACGGGAAGCTTTCTTT. Translated: CASSREAREAFF.